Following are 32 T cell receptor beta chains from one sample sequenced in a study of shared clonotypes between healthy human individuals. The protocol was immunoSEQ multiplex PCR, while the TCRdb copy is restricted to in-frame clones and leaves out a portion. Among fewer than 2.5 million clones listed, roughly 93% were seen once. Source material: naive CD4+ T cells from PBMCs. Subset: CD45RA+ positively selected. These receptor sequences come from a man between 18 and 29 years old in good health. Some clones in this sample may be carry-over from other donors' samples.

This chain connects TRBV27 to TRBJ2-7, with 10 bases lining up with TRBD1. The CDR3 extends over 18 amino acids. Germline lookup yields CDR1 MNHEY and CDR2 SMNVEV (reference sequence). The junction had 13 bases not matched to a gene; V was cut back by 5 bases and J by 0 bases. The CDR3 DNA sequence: TGTGCCAGCAGTCCGCGGGGGGAGGACAGGGGGTCCTCCTACGAGCAGTACTTC. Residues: CASSPRGEDRGSSYEQYF.

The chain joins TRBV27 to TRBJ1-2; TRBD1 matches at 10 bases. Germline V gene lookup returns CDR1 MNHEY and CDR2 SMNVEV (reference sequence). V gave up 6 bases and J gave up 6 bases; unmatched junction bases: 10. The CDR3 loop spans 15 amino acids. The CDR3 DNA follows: TGTGCCAGCAGCAGACAGGGGGCGCGACTCCATGGCTACACCTTC. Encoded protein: CASSRQGARLHGYTF.

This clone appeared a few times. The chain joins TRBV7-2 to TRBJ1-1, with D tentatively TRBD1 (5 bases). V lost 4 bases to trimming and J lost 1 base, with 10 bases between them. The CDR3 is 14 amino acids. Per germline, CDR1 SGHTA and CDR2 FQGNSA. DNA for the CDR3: TGTGCCAGCAGCTGGACACAAGCGAACACTGAAGCTTTCTTT. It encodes CASSWTQANTEAFF.

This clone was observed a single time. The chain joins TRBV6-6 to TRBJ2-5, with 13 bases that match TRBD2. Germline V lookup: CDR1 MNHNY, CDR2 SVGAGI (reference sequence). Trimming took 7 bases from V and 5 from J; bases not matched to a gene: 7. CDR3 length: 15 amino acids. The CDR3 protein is CASTPGTSGKETQYF. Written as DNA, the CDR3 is TGTGCCAGCACCCCCGGGACTAGCGGGAAGGAGACCCAGTACTTC.

The CDR3, as DNA: TGTGCCAGTACAATCCAGCGGCCGAACACCGGGGAGCTGTTTTTT. It codes for CASTIQRPNTGELFF. V is TRBV19 and J is TRBJ2-2; tentative D call: TRBD2 (5 bases). V was pared by 7 bases and J by 0 bases, with 12 bases between. This CDR3 is 15 amino acids long. The germline gives CDR1 LNHDA, CDR2 SQIVND (reference sequence).

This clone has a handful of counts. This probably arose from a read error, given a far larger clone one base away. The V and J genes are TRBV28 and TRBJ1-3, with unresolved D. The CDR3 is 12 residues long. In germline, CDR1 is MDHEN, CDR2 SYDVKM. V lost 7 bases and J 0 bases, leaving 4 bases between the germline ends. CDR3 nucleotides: TGTGCCAGCACCCGCTCTGGAAACACCATATATTTT. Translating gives CASTRSGNTIYF.

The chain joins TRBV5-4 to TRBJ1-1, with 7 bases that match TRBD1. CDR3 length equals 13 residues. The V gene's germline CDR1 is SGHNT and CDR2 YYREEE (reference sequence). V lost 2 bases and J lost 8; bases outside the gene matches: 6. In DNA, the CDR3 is TGTGCCAGCAGCTTCCTAGACAGGGAAGAAGCTTTCTTT. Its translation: CASSFLDREEAFF.

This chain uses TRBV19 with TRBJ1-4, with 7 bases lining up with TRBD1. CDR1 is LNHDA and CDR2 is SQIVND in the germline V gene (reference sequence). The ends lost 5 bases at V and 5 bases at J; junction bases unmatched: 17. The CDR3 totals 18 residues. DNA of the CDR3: TGTGCCAGTAGTTCCCAACCCGCCGGACAGGTGCCAAATGAAAAACTGTTTTTT. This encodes CASSSQPAGQVPNEKLFF.

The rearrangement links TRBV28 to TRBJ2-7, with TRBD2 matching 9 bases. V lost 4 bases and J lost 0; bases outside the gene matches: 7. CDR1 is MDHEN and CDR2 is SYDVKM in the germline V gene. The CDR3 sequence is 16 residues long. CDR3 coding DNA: TGTGCCAGCAGTTCACCTAGCGGGGCCAACTCCTACGAGCAGTACTTC. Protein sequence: CASSSPSGANSYEQYF.

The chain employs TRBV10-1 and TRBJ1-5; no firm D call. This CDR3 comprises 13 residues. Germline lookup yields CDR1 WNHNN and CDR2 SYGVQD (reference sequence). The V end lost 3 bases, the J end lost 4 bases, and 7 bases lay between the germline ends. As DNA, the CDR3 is TGCGCCAGCAGTGAAAATCAGAATCAGCCCCAGCATTTT. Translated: CASSENQNQPQHF.

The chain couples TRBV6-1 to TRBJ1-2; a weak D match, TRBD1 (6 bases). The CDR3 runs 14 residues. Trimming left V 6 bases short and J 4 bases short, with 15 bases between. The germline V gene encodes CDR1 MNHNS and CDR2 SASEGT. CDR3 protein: CASRAQGGGYGYTF. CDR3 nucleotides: TGTGCCAGCAGGGCACAGGGAGGAGGCTATGGCTACACCTTC.

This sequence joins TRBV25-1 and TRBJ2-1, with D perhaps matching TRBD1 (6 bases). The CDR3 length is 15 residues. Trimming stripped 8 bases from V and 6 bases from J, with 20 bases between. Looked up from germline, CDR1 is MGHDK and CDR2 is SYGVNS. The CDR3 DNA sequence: TGTGCCAGCGCCTCTACAGGGAAGAACTTCAATGAGCAGTTCTTC. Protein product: CASASTGKNFNEQFF.

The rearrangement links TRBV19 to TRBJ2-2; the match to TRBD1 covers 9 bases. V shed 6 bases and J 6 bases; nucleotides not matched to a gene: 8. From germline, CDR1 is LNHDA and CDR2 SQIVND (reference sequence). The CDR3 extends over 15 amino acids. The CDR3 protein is CASSPGQGVAGELFF. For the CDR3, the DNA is TGTGCCAGTAGCCCGGGACAGGGTGTTGCCGGGGAGCTGTTTTTT.

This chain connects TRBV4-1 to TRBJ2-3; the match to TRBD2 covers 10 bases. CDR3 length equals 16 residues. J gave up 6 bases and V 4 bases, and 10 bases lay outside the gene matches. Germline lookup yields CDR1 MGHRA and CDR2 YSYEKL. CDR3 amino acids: CASSLGLAAGGDTQYF. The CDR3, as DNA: TGCGCCAGCAGCCTTGGACTAGCGGCAGGGGGGGATACGCAGTATTTT.

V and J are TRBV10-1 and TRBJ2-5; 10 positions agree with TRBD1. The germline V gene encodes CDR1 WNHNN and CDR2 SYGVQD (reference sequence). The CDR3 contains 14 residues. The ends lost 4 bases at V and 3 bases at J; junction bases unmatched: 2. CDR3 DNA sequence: TGCGCCAGCAGTGTGGACAGGGGGAAAGAGACCCAGTACTTC. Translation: CASSVDRGKETQYF.

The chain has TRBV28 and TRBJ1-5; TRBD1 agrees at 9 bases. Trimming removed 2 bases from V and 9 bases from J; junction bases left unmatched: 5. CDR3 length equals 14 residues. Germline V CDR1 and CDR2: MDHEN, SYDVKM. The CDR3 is CASSLVGTGRPQHF. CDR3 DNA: TGTGCCAGCAGTTTAGTCGGGACAGGGCGGCCCCAGCATTTT.

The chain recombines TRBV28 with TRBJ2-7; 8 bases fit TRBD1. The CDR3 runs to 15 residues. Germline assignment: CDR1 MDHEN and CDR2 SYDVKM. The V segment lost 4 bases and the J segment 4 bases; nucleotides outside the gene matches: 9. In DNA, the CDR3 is TGTGCCAGCAGTTCGATAGGGACAGGAACTTACGAGCAGTACTTC. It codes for CASSSIGTGTYEQYF.

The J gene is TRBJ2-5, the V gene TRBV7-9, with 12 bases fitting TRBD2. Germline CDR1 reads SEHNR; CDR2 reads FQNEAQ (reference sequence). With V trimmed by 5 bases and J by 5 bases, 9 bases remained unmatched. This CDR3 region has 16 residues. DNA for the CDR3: TGTGCCAGCAGCAGAGGACTAGCGGGACGGGGGGAGACCCAGTACTTC. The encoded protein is CASSRGLAGRGETQYF.

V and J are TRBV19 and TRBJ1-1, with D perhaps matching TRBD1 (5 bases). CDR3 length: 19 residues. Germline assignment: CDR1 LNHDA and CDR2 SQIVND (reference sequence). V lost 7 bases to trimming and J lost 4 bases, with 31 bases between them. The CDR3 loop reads CASTPGWGSVRVTGTEAFF. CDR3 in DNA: TGTGCCAGTACTCCCGGGTGGGGGTCGGTCCGGGTTACGGGCACTGAAGCTTTCTTT.

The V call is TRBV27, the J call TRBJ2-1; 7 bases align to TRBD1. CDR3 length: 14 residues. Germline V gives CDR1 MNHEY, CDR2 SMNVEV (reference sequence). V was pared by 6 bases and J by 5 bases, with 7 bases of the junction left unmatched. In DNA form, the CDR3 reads TGTGCCAGCAGATACAGGGGTGGTAACAATGAGCAGTTCTTC. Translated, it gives CASRYRGGNNEQFF.

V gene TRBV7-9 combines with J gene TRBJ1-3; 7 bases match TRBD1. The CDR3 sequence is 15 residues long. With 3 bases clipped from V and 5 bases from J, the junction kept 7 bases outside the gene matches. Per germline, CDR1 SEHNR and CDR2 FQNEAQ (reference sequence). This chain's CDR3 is CASSFFQGVRNTIYF. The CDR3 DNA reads TGTGCCAGCAGCTTTTTCCAGGGGGTGCGAAACACCATATATTTT.

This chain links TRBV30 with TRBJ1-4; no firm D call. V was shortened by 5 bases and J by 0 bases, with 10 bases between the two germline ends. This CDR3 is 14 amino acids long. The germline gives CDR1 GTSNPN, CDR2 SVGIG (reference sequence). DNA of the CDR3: TGTGCCTGGGGGGAACGAGCAACTAATGAAAAACTGTTTTTT. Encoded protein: CAWGERATNEKLFF.

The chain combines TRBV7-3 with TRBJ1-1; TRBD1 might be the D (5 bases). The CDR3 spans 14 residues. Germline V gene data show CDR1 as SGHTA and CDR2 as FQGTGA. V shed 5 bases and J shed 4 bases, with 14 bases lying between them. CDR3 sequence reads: CASSPEPTATEAFF. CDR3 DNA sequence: TGTGCCAGCAGCCCGGAACCGACAGCCACTGAAGCTTTCTTT.

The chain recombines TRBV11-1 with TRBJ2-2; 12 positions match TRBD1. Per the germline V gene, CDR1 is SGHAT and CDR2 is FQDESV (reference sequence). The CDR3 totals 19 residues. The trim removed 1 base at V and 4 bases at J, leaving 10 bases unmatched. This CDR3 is CASSLVLGTGGLGTGELFF. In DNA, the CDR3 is TGTGCCAGCAGCTTAGTCCTTGGGACAGGGGGCTTGGGCACCGGGGAGCTGTTTTTT.

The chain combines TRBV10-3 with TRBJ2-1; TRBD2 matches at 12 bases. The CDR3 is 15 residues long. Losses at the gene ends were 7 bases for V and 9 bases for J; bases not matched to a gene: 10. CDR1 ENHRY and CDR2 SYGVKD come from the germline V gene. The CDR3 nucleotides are TGTGCCATCACCCCACTAGCGGGAGGAGGCGGTGAGCAGTTCTTC. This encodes CAITPLAGGGGEQFF.

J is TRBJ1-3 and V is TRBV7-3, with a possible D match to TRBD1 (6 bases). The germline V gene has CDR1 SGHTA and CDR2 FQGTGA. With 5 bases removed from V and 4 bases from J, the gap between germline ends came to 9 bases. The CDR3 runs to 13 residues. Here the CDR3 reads CASSAGTGNTIYF. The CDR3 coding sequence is TGTGCCAGCAGCGCAGGGACAGGAAACACCATATATTTT.

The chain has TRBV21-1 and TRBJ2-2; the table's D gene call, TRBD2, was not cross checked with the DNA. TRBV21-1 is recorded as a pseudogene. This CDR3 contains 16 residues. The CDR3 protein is CASSKRLAGGTGELFF. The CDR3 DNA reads TGTGCCAGCAGCAAAAGACTAGCGGGAGGTACCGGGGAGCTGTTTTTT.

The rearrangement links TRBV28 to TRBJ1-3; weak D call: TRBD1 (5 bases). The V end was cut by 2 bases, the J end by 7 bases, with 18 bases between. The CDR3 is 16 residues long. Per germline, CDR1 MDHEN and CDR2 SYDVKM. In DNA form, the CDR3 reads TGTGCCAGCAGTTTAATCCGCGGGACCTCGTCGAACACCATATATTTT. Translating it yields CASSLIRGTSSNTIYF.

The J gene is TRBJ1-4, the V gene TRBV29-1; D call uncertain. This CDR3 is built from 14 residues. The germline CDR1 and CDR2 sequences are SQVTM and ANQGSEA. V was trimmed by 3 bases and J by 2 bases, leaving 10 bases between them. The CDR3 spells CSVDVGSTNEKLFF. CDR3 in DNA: TGCAGCGTTGATGTGGGTTCCACTAATGAAAAACTGTTTTTT.

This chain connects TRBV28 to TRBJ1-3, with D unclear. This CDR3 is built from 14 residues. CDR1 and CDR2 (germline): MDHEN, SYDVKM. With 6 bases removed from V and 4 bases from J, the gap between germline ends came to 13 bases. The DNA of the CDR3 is TGTGCCAGCAGGCTACCGGGAGTCGGAAACACCATATATTTT. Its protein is CASRLPGVGNTIYF.

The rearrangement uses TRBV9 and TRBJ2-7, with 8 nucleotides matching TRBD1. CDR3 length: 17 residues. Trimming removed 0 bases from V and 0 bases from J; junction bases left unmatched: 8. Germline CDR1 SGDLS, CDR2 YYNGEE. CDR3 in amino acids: CASSVEEGTGLSYEQYF. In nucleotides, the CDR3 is TGTGCCAGCAGCGTAGAAGAAGGGACAGGCCTCTCCTACGAGCAGTACTTC.

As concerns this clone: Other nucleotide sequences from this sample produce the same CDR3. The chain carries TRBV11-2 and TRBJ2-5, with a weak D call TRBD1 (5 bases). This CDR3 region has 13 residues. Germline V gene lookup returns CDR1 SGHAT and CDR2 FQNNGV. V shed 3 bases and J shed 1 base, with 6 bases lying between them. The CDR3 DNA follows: TGTGCCAGCAGCTTGGGGCTCCAAGAGACCCAGTACTTC. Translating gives CASSLGLQETQYF.